The 4 T cell receptor beta chains reported below all come from one sample, sequenced in a study of blood T cell repertoires in COVID-19. The data were produced by immunoSEQ multiplex PCR, yet TCRdb's version contains in-frame clones alone and is incomplete. The repertoire consists of around 230,000 clones, with 84% occurring once and the leading ten covering approximately 2.3%. Material for sequencing was peripheral blood. The source of these receptors is a man in his forties who had recovered from COVID-19.

The chain couples TRBV2 to TRBJ1-1, with 7 bases matching TRBD1. CDR3 length: 14 amino acids. The V gene end was trimmed by 2 bases and the J gene end by 10 bases; junction bases not matched to a gene: 10. The germline gives CDR1 SNHLY, CDR2 FYNNEI. The CDR3 DNA reads TGTGCCAGCAGTGAACAGGGACAGTCCCCCCCAGCTTTCTTT. It specifies CASSEQGQSPPAFF.

The V and J genes are TRBV4-3 and TRBJ2-1, with D possibly TRBD1 on 5 matching bases. There are 16 residues in the CDR3. Germline lookup yields CDR1 LGHNA and CDR2 YSLEER. V shed 0 bases and J shed 6 bases, with 15 bases lying between them. CDR3 sequence reads: CASSQDGRGGINEQFF. The CDR3 DNA sequence: TGCGCCAGCAGCCAAGATGGAAGGGGTGGTATCAATGAGCAGTTCTTC.

V and J are TRBV3-1 (or the pseudogene TRBV3-2) and TRBJ2-3, with 7 bases matching TRBD2. CDR3 length: 16 amino acids. Trimming cost V 4 bases and J 5 bases; bases outside gene matches: 12. Germline loops: CDR1 LGHDT, CDR2 YNNKEL (reference sequence). The CDR3 DNA reads as TGTGCCAGCAGCCCTCGGGACTATCCCTCCTTAGATACGCAGTATTTT. Its translation: CASSPRDYPSLDTQYF.

The J gene is TRBJ2-7, the V gene TRBV4-1; TRBD1 aligns across 8 bases. J lost 2 bases, V lost 5 bases, and 8 bases had no gene match. This CDR3 has 15 residues. Germline V gene lookup returns CDR1 MGHRA and CDR2 YSYEKL. The CDR3 coding sequence is TGCGCCAGCAGCTCCTCTGACAGGGGCACCTACGAGCAGTACTTC. This translates into CASSSSDRGTYEQYF.